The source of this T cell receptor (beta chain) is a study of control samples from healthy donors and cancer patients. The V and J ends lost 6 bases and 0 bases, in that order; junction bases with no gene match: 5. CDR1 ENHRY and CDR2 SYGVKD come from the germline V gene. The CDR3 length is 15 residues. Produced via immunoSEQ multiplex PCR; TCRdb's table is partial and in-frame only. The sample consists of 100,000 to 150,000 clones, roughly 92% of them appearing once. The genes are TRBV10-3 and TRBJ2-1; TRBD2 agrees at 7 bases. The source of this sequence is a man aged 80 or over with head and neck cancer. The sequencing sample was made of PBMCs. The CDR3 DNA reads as TGTGCCATCAGCAGCAGCGGGGACTCCTACAATGAGCAGTTCTTC. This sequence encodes CAISSSGDSYNEQFF.